One and the same sample provided the 2 T cell receptor beta chains below, sequenced in a study of T-cell reconstitution after alpha-beta-depleted transplantation in children. Unique molecular identifiers tagged the TCRbeta library. TCRdb called the PCR reads again in MiXCR, with one record for every CDR3 protein. The table lists more than 500,000 distinct CDR3 sequences, 9.5% to 12% of them singletons. This specimen was PBMCs, mostly from graft donor cells, taken 180 days after TCRalphabeta/CD19-depleted stem cell transplant. The receptors originated from a female patient aged 2-15 years who had a stem cell transplant for aplastic anemia, so the T cells may come from the graft donor.

The V gene is TRBV27, the J gene TRBJ2-2; no clear D gene. Germline CDR1 is MNHEY and CDR2 is SMNVEV (reference sequence). The CDR3 consists of 12 residues. Deletions cut 4 bases from V and 10 bases from J, with 10 bases between. CDR3 coding DNA: TGTGCCAGCAGTTCCCCGACATCGGAGCTGTTTTTT. Translation: CASSSPTSELFF.

The chain links TRBV20-1 to TRBJ1-4; D is possibly TRBD1 (6 bases). CDR1 is DFQATT and CDR2 is SNEGSKA in the germline V gene (reference sequence). CDR3 length: 19 residues. V was cut by 0 bases and J by 5 bases, with 25 bases left in between. The CDR3 DNA is TGCAGTGCTAGAGATCGGGCCAGGGGAGGGATTAGGTTAAATGAAAAACTGTTTTTT. Amino acids: CSARDRARGGIRLNEKLFF.